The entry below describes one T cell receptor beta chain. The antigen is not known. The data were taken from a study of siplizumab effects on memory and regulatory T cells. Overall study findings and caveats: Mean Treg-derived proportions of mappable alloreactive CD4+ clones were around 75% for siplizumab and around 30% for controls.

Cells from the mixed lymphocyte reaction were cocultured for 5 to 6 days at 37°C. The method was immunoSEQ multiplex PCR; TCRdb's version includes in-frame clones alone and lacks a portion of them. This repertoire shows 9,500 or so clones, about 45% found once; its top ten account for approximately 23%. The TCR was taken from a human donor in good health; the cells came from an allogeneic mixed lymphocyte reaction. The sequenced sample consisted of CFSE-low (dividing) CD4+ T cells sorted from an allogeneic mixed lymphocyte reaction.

This chain's CDR3 is CASKKVMDTEAFF. In DNA form, the CDR3 reads TGTGCCAGCAAAAAGGTGATGGATACTGAAGCTTTCTTT. The chain links TRBV27 to TRBJ1-1; D remains ambiguous. The V gene's germline CDR1 is MNHEY and CDR2 SMNVEV (reference sequence). This CDR3 contains 13 residues. The V end was cut by 7 bases, the J end by 5 bases, with 14 bases between.